The clone carrying this T cell receptor beta chain has at least ten counts. Its antigen is unidentified. The sequenced template was RNA, covering the TCR beta CDR3 region. Second-round multiplex PCR came after first-round RT-PCR with HTBI primers. MiXCR was run by TCRdb on the multiplex PCR reads, yielding one entry per CDR3 protein. This sample has around 340,000 distinct CDR3 sequences, with roughly a sixth found just once. These data belong to a study of Graves' ophthalmopathy and Graves' hyperthyroidism. As for the study in general: Ahead of any treatment, peripheral blood was obtained at the initial diagnosis.

The V and J ends lost 6 bases and 5 bases, in that order; junction bases with no gene match: 2. Per the germline V gene, CDR1 is DFQATT and CDR2 is SNEGSKA (reference sequence). This CDR3 region has 12 residues. Study-level results: Progression of ophthalmopathy was predicted by the model with about 66% sensitivity and around 72% specificity. Blood also held most thyroid clonotypes expanded above 0.001 frequency.

Sequences were obtained from peripheral blood. This receptor was taken from an adult man with Graves' ophthalmopathy. The chain uses TRBV20-1 and TRBJ2-7, with 12 bases matching TRBD1. The CDR3 DNA reads TGCAGTGCCGGGACAGGGGGCCACGAGCAGTACTTC. Translation: CSAGTGGHEQYF.